A single T cell receptor (beta chain) is shown here with its context. Its antigen is currently unknown. Losses at the gene ends were 5 bases for V and 4 bases for J; bases not matched to a gene: 11. Germline CDR1 MDHEN, CDR2 SYDVKM. The CDR3 extends over 15 amino acids. This sample is drawn from a study of OX40 agonist ivuxolimab in advanced cancers. Study at large: Ivuxolimab, which patients received intravenously every 2 weeks, was dosed at 0.01 to 10 mg/kg. It was permissible to have had prior anti-PD-1, anti-PD-L1 or anti-CTLA-4 therapy, and 40% had some.

The table came from immunoSEQ multiplex PCR; TCRdb's copy has only in-frame clones and leaves some out. The sample shows over 80,000 clones, about 93% of them seen only once. Findings of the study overall: What antigens the expanded peripheral T cells recognized was never established. Expanded clones belonging to CD8+ T cells outnumbered, on average, those of CD4+.

This sequence was found in an adult with an advanced solid tumor such as melanoma, head and neck, liver or kidney cancer. The source material was CD4+ or CD8+ T cells sorted from blood, sampled in a trial of the OX40 agonist ivuxolimab. V gene TRBV28 combines with J gene TRBJ2-7, with TRBD1 matching 7 bases. DNA of the CDR3: TGTGCCAGCAGTCGGACCGACAGGGTTAGTTACGAGCAGTACTTC. It specifies CASSRTDRVSYEQYF.